Shown below are 4 T cell receptor beta chains from a single sample sequenced in a study of molecular identifiers for immune sequencing clone quantification. A single record per CDR3 protein comes from TCRdb applying MiXCR to the PCR reads. The table lists 460,000 or so distinct CDR3 sequences, 20% to 25% of them singletons. Material: naive CD8+ T cells from blood, with Jurkat cell RNA spiked in. The sample's subset: FACS-sorted CD8+CD4-CCR7+CD45RA+ naive T cells. These receptor sequences come from a human donor in good health. Some libraries in this study had Jurkat cell RNA spiked in.

The table lists this clonotype with many counts. This chain joins TRBV7-3 and TRBJ2-3, with D maybe TRBD2 (6 bases). The CDR3 is 15 amino acids. Trimming left V 0 bases short and J 6 bases short, with 13 bases between. CDR1 and CDR2 from the germline V gene are SGHTA and FQGTGA. This chain's CDR3 is CASSLTGGKADTQYF. DNA of the CDR3: TGTGCCAGCAGCTTAACCGGGGGAAAGGCGGATACGCAGTATTTT.

A few counts support this clonotype. V and J are TRBV19 and TRBJ2-7, with TRBD1 matching over 9 bases. V gave up 5 bases and J gave up 5 bases; unmatched junction bases: 10. The germline gives CDR1 LNHDA, CDR2 SQIVND (reference sequence). CDR3 length equals 15 residues. DNA of the CDR3: TGTGCCAGTAGTGCGTCGGGACAGGGTTTCAACGAGCAGTACTTC. Translation: CASSASGQGFNEQYF.

On this clonotype: A much larger clonotype is one base distant, so this may be a read error. The rearrangement joins TRBV7-9 to TRBJ2-4; TRBD1 or TRBD2 may be the D gene (5 bases each). Germline lookup yields CDR1 SEHNR and CDR2 FQNEAQ (reference sequence). This CDR3 spans 14 amino acids. With 5 bases removed from V and 8 bases from J, the gap between germline ends came to 16 bases. CDR3 sequence reads: CASSVVGQEDIQYF. The CDR3 DNA sequence: TGTGCCAGCAGCGTAGTGGGGCAGGAGGACATTCAGTACTTC. Looking up the rest from reference TRBV7-9 and TRBJ2-4 gives the full variable domain: DTGVSQNPRHKITKRGQNVTFRCDPISEHNRLYWYRQTLGQGPEFLTYFQNEAQLEKSRLLSDRFSAERPKGSFSTLEIQRTEQGDSAMYLCASSVVGQEDIQYFGAGTRLSVL.

There are many counts of this clonotype. This chain joins TRBV5-6 and TRBJ2-2, with unresolved D. The germline V gene encodes CDR1 SGHDT and CDR2 YYEEEE. V shed 3 bases and J shed 1 base, with 7 bases lying between them. There are 14 residues in the CDR3. In DNA, the CDR3 is TGTGCCAGCAGCTCAAAGATGAACACCGGGGAGCTGTTTTTT. Protein product: CASSSKMNTGELFF.